This TCR beta chain was obtained from a study of T cell changes during pregnancy in multiple sclerosis. This CDR3 is built from 15 residues. Germline V gene lookup returns CDR1 MGHDK and CDR2 SYGVNS. V trimming: 6 bases; J trimming: 3 bases; junction bases outside the gene matches: 10. Some clones are missing from TCRdb's copy, which holds only in-frame ones; the method was immunoSEQ multiplex PCR. Of roughly 75,000 clones in the sample, around 92% were seen once. The source material was peripheral blood, sampled in the third trimester of pregnancy. The clonotype comes from a female donor in good health, enrolled as a control in a pregnancy study. This sequence joins TRBV25-1 and TRBJ2-7; 8 bases are a match to TRBD2. The CDR3 region has the DNA TGTGCCAGCAGGGCGGGAGGCAGCCCCGGCTACGAGCAGTACTTC. It specifies CASRAGGSPGYEQYF.